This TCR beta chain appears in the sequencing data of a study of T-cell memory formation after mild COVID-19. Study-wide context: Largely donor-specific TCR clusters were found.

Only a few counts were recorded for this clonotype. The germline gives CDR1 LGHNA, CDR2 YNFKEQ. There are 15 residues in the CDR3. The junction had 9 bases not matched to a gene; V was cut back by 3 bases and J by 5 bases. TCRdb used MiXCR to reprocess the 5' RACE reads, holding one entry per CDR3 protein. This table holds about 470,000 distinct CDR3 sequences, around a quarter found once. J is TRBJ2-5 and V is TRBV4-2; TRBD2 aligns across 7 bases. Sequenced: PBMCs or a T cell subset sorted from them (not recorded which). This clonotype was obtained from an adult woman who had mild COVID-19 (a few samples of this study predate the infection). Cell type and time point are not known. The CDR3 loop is CASSQSTSALETQYF. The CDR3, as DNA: TGTGCCAGCAGCCAGTCAACTAGCGCGTTGGAGACCCAGTACTTC.